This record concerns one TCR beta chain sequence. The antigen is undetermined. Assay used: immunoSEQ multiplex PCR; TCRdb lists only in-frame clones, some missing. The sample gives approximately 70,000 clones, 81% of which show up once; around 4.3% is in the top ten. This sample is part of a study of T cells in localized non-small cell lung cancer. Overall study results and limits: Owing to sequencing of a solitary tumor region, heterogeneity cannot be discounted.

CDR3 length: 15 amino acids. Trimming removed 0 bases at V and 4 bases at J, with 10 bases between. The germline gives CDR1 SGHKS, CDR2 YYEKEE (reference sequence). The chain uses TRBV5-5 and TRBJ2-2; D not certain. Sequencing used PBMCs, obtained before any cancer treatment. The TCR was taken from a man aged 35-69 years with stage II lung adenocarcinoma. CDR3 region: CASSLGSGVTGELFF. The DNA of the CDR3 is TGTGCCAGCAGCTTGGGGTCAGGAGTCACCGGGGAGCTGTTTTTT.